The source of this TCR beta chain is a study of Graves' ophthalmopathy and Graves' hyperthyroidism (dated by TCRdb to the late 2010s). Study-level background: Peripheral blood was collected before any treatment was given, at the time of initial diagnosis. In more than five hyperthyroidism patients, T-cell repertoires of thyroid tissue and blood were compared. To explore V-J signatures distinguishing ophthalmopathy from hyperthyroidism, a discovery set of under 110 patients (around 44 ophthalmopathy, 57 stable hyperthyroidism) was enrolled. Following sample collection, hyperthyroidism patients were given methimazole at a starting dose of 30 mg daily, and ophthalmopathy patients were given high-dose intravenous methylprednisolone. An independent validation cohort was composed of some 19 hyperthyroidism patients and about 16 patients who later progressed from hyperthyroidism to ophthalmopathy. The study used TCR beta repertoire signatures to distinguish Graves' ophthalmopathy from Graves' hyperthyroidism and to predict progression to ophthalmopathy. In total, 135 blood samples were TCR-sequenced: 43 ophthalmopathy, under 85 hyperthyroidism and 17 hyperthyroidism-to-ophthalmopathy patients. The research as a whole found: Most of the expanded thyroid clonotypes with a frequency above 0.001 were also detected in blood, and it was suggested that the thyroid immune response may be reflected by blood repertoires. In validation, the model predicted ophthalmopathy progression with roughly 68% sensitivity and 72% to 80% specificity; approximately 12 predicted patients were CT-confirmed with GO in a median of around 6 months. No statistical method was used to set the sample size in advance, and the investigators knew which group each participant was assigned to. In cross-validation, the 13-signature model distinguished ophthalmopathy from stable hyperthyroidism with 87.88% sensitivity and 81% to 82% specificity, while in the test set the corresponding values were about 80% and 75%.

As for this clonotype: No antigen is known for it. There are no base qualities to consult, and no much larger clone falls within one base.

TCR beta CDR3 regions were amplified from RNA transcripts for repertoire sequencing. HTBI primers and the Qiagen OneStep RT-PCR kit were used in a first-round RT-PCR, which was followed by a second-round multiplex PCR, size selection and purification. The libraries underwent paired-end sequencing with 100 bp reads on an Illumina HiSeq2000. In the original analysis: SOAPnuke was used to process the reads, removing any read that contained adapters or uncalled bases, had a mean Phred below 15, or lacked an exact match to the constant primer or identifier. High-quality paired reads were merged with COPE v1.2.5. Unique nucleotide sequences were defined as clonotypes and aligned to IMGT TRB V, D and J references using MiTCR v1.1. Analysis was restricted to V-J combinations with a frequency above 0.0001, which covered 98% to 99.2% of repertoires. For each V-J combination, a TCR clonal expansion and chaos score was defined as the ratio of F50 clonal expansion to chaos observed in the TCRdist matrix. Welch's t-statistics and random forest were used to reduce the features to some 13 V-J combinations, which were then used as input to a naive Bayes classifier. The Morisita-Horn index was used to measure how similar the thyroid and blood repertoires were. In TCRdb, the public reads were trimmed at Q25 with fastp and aligned with MiXCR, with productive beta chains retained. Identical CDR3 protein sequences are pooled into one entry, listed with their most common genes and DNA. The V and J calls and clone size are TCRdb's, not the authors'. This sample lists 300,000 or so distinct CDR3 sequences; 17% were detected once. The top ten clonotypes cover about 12% of the sample.

The ophthalmopathy patients had moderately to severely active disease, with a Clinical Activity Score of 3 or higher, a NOSPECS grade of 4 or higher, and a disease duration of less than 3 months. Patients were excluded if they had other autoimmune diseases, uncontrolled infections, pregnancy or lactation. Clinical symptoms, serum thyroxine, TRAb, thyroid ultrasound and orbital computed tomography were used for diagnosis. Using Ficoll-Paque density gradient centrifugation, PBMCs were isolated from roughly 9.2 ml of fresh peripheral blood. Trizol reagent was used to extract the total RNA, and its quality was then checked on an Agilent 2100 Bioanalyzer. Per the germline V gene, SGHDT is the CDR1 and YYEEEE is the CDR2. A distance of 14 bases separates the germline ends of V and J, which lose 1 base and 4 bases respectively. The CDR3 measures 16 amino acids from cysteine to phenylalanine. The read is trimmed to its CDR3 DNA, 48 bases read in frame from base 1.

The sequence was obtained from an adult man with Graves' ophthalmopathy. The chain was built from TRBV5-6 and TRBJ2-2, with the D gene tentatively TRBD1 or TRBD2, based on 5 matching bases in each. The sequencing input was peripheral blood. The nucleotide sequence reads TGTGCCAGCAGCTTGATTTCCGGGGCCAGCACCGGGGAGCTGTTTTTT. The encoded protein is CASSLISGASTGELFF.